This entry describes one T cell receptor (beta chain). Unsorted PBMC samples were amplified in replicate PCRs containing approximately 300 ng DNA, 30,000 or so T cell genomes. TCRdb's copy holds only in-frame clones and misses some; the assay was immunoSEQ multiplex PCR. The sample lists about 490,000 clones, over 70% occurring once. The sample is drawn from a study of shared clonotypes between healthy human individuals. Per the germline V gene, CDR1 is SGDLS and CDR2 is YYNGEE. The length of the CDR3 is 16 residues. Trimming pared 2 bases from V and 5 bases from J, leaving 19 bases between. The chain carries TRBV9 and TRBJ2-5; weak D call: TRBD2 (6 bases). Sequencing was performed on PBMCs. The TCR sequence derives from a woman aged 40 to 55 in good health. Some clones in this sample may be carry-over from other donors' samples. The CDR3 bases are TGTGCCAGCAGCGTCGGGACTTTTCGAGATGGGGAGACCCAGTACTTC. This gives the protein CASSVGTFRDGETQYF.